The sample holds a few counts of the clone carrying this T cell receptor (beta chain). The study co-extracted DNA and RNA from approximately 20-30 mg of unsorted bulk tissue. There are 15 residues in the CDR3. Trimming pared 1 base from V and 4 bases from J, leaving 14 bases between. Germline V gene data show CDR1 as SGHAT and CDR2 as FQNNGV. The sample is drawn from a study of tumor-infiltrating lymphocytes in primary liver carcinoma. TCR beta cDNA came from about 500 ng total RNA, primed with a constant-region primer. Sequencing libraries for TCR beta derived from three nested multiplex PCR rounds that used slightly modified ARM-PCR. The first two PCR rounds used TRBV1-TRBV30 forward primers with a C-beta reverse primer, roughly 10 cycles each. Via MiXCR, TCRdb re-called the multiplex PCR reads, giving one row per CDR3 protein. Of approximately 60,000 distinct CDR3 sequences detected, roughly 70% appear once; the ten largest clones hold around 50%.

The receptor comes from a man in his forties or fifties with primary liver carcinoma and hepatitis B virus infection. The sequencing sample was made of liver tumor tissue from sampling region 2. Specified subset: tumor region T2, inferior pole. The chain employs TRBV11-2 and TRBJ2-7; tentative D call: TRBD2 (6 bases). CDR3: CASSLVTAGLYEQYF. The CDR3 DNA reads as TGTGCCAGCAGCTTAGTAACCGCGGGGCTATACGAGCAGTACTTC.